Below, one T cell receptor (beta chain) is given with its context. This sample stems from a study of blood T cell repertoires in COVID-19. Study summary: Spain, Italy and the United States supplied samples that represented acute and convalescent COVID-19. T cells, B-cell-depleted T cells, or PBMCs supplied cDNA or gDNA.

In the original workflow: Amplification of reference gene primers was used by the study to estimate nucleated cell counts. Using immunoSEQ multiplex PCR, the repertoire was profiled, and TCRdb retains in-frame clones only, with some absent. That table gives V, J and clone size, and the DNA gave D and trimming. The data contain 95,000 to 100,000 clones, 70% to 90% of them singletons. This CDR3 has 15 residues. The germline V gene encodes CDR1 MNHEY and CDR2 SVGAGI. The V end lost 6 bases, the J end lost 0 bases, and 12 bases lay between the germline ends. Sample: peripheral blood. The sequence came from a woman aged 25 to 39 with acute or convalescent COVID-19. V and J are TRBV6-5 and TRBJ1-3, with D unresolved. CDR3 in amino acids: CASSQQRSSGNTIYF. CDR3 in DNA: TGTGCCAGCAGCCAGCAGAGGTCCTCTGGAAACACCATATATTTT.